Given below is one TCR beta chain in context. Antigen specificity is unknown. There are 14 residues in the CDR3. V lost 9 bases and J 0 bases, leaving 14 bases between the germline ends. This record belongs to a study of breast tumors, draining lymph nodes, adjacent tissues. TCRdb reanalysed the multiplex PCR reads using MiXCR and keeps one entry per CDR3 protein. The sample carries about 14,000 distinct CDR3 sequences, about 56% recorded once. Study results and limitations: Data only fit, rather than demonstrated, lymph node origin of most tumor T cells. Luminal-like breast cancer showed significantly greater tumor-nontumor repertoire similarity than basal-like breast cancer did.

The sequence derives from a female donor with breast cancer. Some clones in this sample may be carry-over from other donors' samples. This chain uses TRBV12-3 or TRBV12-4 with TRBJ1-2; the D is unclear. The sample taken for sequencing was tumor-adjacent breast tissue. The CDR3 sequence is CASQDPIANYGYTF. The CDR3 DNA is TGTGCCAGTCAAGACCCGATAGCTAACTATGGCTACACCTTC.